Below, 9 T cell receptor beta chains from the same sample are listed, as sequenced in a study of T cells in Graves' hyperthyroidism and ophthalmopathy. TCR beta CDR3 sequences were amplified from RNA transcripts. The primer set for the first-round RT-PCR of the TCR CDR3 was HTBI. Each CDR3 protein gets one entry after TCRdb re-called the multiplex PCR reads with MiXCR. The sample contains more than 650,000 distinct CDR3 sequences, roughly 15% of which appear only once. Sequences were obtained from blood. The receptors here all came from a young woman with Graves' hyperthyroidism.

This clonotype was seen many times. This chain connects TRBV28 to TRBJ2-3; the match to TRBD1 covers 10 bases. Germline V CDR1 and CDR2: MDHEN, SYDVKM. V trimming: 6 bases; J trimming: 6 bases; junction bases outside the gene matches: 9. CDR3 length equals 15 residues. The CDR3 coding sequence is TGTGCCAGCAGCCCAGGGGGACAGGGGTGGGATACGCAGTATTTT. Translation: CASSPGGQGWDTQYF.

The table lists this clonotype with many counts. The chain employs TRBV12-3 or TRBV12-4 and TRBJ1-1; D remains ambiguous. The V end lost 5 bases, the J end lost 11 bases, and 24 bases lay between the germline ends. The CDR3 contains 15 residues. CDR3 loop: CASSPTHDPRIEAFF. DNA for the CDR3: TGTGCCAGCAGTCCTACACATGACCCCCGGATTGAGGCTTTCTTT.

In its sample, this clonotype was seen a few times. The chain couples TRBV30 to TRBJ2-4; perhaps TRBD1 as D (5 bases). V was trimmed by 3 bases and J by 0 bases, leaving 12 bases between them. In germline, CDR1 is GTSNPN, CDR2 SVGIG (reference sequence). The CDR3 is 15 residues long. This chain's CDR3 is CAWRPPQGAKNIQYF. CDR3 nucleotides: TGTGCCTGGAGGCCCCCTCAGGGAGCCAAAAACATTCAGTACTTC.

This clonotype was detected a few times. The rearrangement uses TRBV28 and TRBJ2-3; D call uncertain. Germline CDR1 is MDHEN and CDR2 is SYDVKM. The V end was cut by 7 bases, the J end by 0 bases, with 26 bases between. This CDR3 contains 19 residues. CDR3 sequence: CASNPWGLVSSPSTDTQYF. The CDR3 nucleotides are TGTGCCAGCAACCCCTGGGGATTAGTTAGTTCGCCTAGCACAGATACGCAGTATTTT.

This clonotype was found many times. The chain recombines TRBV3-1 with TRBJ1-2, with D possibly matching TRBD1 (6 bases). This CDR3 is built from 16 residues. CDR1 and CDR2 (germline): LGHDT, YNNKEL (reference sequence). The V and J ends lost 0 bases and 4 bases respectively, with 15 bases between them. The CDR3 region is CASSQDRGDPLYGYTF. The CDR3 coding sequence is TGTGCCAGCAGCCAAGATAGGGGGGATCCCCTCTATGGCTACACCTTC.

Ten or more counts support this clonotype. The J gene is TRBJ2-1, the V gene TRBV11-3; 8 positions agree with TRBD2. From germline, CDR1 is SGHNT and CDR2 YENEEA. Trimming removed 2 bases from V and 4 bases from J; junction bases left unmatched: 7. This CDR3 has 16 amino acids. The CDR3 DNA sequence: TGTGCCAGCAGCTTAATATTAGCGGGACCTTACAATGAGCAGTTCTTC. Translated, it gives CASSLILAGPYNEQFF.

This clonotype was seen many times. The J gene is TRBJ1-4, the V gene TRBV7-9, with unresolved D. Trimming took 4 bases from V and 3 from J, leaving 15 bases between them. Germline values: CDR1 SEHNR, CDR2 FQNEAQ (reference sequence). The length of the CDR3 is 16 residues. Here the CDR3 reads CASSSYGEGPNEKLFF. CDR3 DNA: TGTGCCAGCAGCTCCTATGGGGAGGGCCCTAATGAAAAACTGTTTTTT.

At least ten counts were recorded for this clonotype. The chain recombines TRBV20-1 with TRBJ2-3; perhaps TRBD2 as D (6 bases). There are 15 residues in the CDR3. Germline CDR1 and CDR2: DFQATT and SNEGSKA (reference sequence). V lost 3 bases to trimming and J lost 3 bases, with 16 bases between them. The CDR3 spells CSASGSSDGTDTQYF. The CDR3 DNA is TGCAGTGCTAGCGGGAGTTCGGATGGGACAGATACGCAGTATTTT.

This clonotype came up many times. The chain has TRBV20-1 and TRBJ2-3; 7 bases are shared with TRBD2. The length of the CDR3 is 16 residues. Per germline, CDR1 DFQATT and CDR2 SNEGSKA (reference sequence). J was trimmed by 2 bases and V by 0 bases; bases with no gene match: 8. The CDR3 here is CSARDPSGRVTDTQYF. The CDR3 coding sequence is TGCAGTGCTAGAGACCCCTCAGGGAGGGTCACAGATACGCAGTATTTT.